This record concerns one T cell receptor (beta chain) sequence. Data came from immunoSEQ multiplex PCR; TCRdb stores just in-frame clones and leaves some out. The sample lists around 180,000 clones, more than 75% occurring once. The data stem from a study of blood T cell repertoires in COVID-19. The CDR3 is 16 amino acids. The V gene end was trimmed by 4 bases and the J gene end by 4 bases; junction bases not matched to a gene: 7. The germline gives CDR1 MGHRA, CDR2 YSYEKL. What was sequenced was PBMCs or T cells enriched from blood (not recorded which). The gene calls are TRBV4-1 and TRBJ2-5, with 12 bases identical to TRBD2. This receptor was obtained from a woman aged 30 to 39 who had recovered from COVID-19. CDR3 DNA: TGCGCCAGCAGCCTCACTAGCGGGAGGATTCGAGAGACCCAGTACTTC. Translating gives CASSLTSGRIRETQYF.